Listed below are T cell receptor beta chains from one sample, sequenced in a study of regulatory T cells in long-lasting Graves disease. Using its own MiXCR run on the multiplex PCR reads, TCRdb lists one record per CDR3 protein. The table has hundreds of thousands of distinct CDR3 sequences, about 15% seen once. The same specimen was also included in a second study, on T cells in Graves' hyperthyroidism and ophthalmopathy.

This material consisted of peripheral blood mononuclear cells (PBMCs), taken at new diagnosis, from a patient treated with antithyroid drugs. The source is a man aged 18-30 years with Graves disease. Both conserved end residues are part of each CDR3. Each record gives: D gene, V gene, J gene, clone size, CDR3 protein, CDR3 DNA. D genes are given only for firm matches. Clone size appears in some rows only: once, few, many, or a class for an expanded clone.

D: .; V: TRBV30; J: TRBJ1-1; size: many; CDR3: CAWVRLNTEAFF; DNA: TGTGCCTGGGTGCGTTTGAACACTGAAGCTTTCTTT
D: TRBD1; V: TRBV12-3/TRBV12-4; J: TRBJ2-5; size: .; CDR3: CASGSGTGNQETQYF; DNA: TGTGCCAGCGGTTCCGGGACAGGGAACCAAGAGACCCAGTACTTC
D: TRBD2; V: TRBV20-1; J: TRBJ2-1; size: many; CDR3: CSAPSGRNNEQFF; DNA: TGCAGTGCCCCCAGCGGGAGGAACAATGAGCAGTTCTTC
D: .; V: TRBV4-1; J: TRBJ1-5; size: .; CDR3: CASSQEGDAYQPQHF; DNA: TGCGCCAGCAGCCAAGAAGGGGACGCGTATCAGCCCCAGCATTTT
D: TRBD1; V: TRBV24-1; J: TRBJ2-1; size: few; CDR3: CATSDIVDRGYNEQFF; DNA: TGTGCCACCAGTGATATAGTGGACAGGGGCTACAATGAGCAGTTCTTC
D: TRBD1; V: TRBV28; J: TRBJ1-5; size: few; CDR3: CASSFPTGQGGGDQPQHF; DNA: TGTGCCAGCAGTTTCCCGACGGGACAGGGGGGTGGCGATCAGCCCCAGCATTTT
D: .; V: TRBV12-3/TRBV12-4; J: TRBJ2-7; size: many; CDR3: CASSREYEQYF; DNA: TGTGCCAGCAGCCGCGAATACGAGCAGTACTTC
D: TRBD2; V: TRBV5-1; J: TRBJ2-7; size: many; CDR3: CASSWTSGGGSYEQYF; DNA: TGCGCCAGCAGTTGGACTAGCGGGGGGGGATCCTACGAGCAGTACTTC
D: .; V: TRBV20-1; J: TRBJ2-5; size: .; CDR3: CSAREEGGVTQYF; DNA: TGCAGTGCTAGGGAGGAGGGGGGAGTGACCCAGTACTTC
D: .; V: TRBV3-1; J: TRBJ1-1; size: few; CDR3: CASSQEHGGGGMSTEAFF; DNA: TGTGCCAGCAGCCAAGAACATGGAGGAGGGGGGATGAGCACTGAAGCTTTCTTT
D: .; V: TRBV12-3/TRBV12-4; J: TRBJ1-1; size: many; CDR3: CASSFSRGNKNTEAFF; DNA: TGTGCCAGCAGTTTTTCACGGGGGAATAAGAACACTGAAGCTTTCTTT
D: .; V: TRBV2; J: TRBJ2-1; size: .; CDR3: CASTRDNEQFF; DNA: TGTGCCAGCACTAGGGACAATGAGCAGTTCTTC
D: TRBD2; V: TRBV28; J: TRBJ2-1; size: many; CDR3: CASSKPSGGIYNEQFF; DNA: TGTGCCAGCAGCAAACCCTCCGGGGGGATCTACAATGAGCAGTTCTTC